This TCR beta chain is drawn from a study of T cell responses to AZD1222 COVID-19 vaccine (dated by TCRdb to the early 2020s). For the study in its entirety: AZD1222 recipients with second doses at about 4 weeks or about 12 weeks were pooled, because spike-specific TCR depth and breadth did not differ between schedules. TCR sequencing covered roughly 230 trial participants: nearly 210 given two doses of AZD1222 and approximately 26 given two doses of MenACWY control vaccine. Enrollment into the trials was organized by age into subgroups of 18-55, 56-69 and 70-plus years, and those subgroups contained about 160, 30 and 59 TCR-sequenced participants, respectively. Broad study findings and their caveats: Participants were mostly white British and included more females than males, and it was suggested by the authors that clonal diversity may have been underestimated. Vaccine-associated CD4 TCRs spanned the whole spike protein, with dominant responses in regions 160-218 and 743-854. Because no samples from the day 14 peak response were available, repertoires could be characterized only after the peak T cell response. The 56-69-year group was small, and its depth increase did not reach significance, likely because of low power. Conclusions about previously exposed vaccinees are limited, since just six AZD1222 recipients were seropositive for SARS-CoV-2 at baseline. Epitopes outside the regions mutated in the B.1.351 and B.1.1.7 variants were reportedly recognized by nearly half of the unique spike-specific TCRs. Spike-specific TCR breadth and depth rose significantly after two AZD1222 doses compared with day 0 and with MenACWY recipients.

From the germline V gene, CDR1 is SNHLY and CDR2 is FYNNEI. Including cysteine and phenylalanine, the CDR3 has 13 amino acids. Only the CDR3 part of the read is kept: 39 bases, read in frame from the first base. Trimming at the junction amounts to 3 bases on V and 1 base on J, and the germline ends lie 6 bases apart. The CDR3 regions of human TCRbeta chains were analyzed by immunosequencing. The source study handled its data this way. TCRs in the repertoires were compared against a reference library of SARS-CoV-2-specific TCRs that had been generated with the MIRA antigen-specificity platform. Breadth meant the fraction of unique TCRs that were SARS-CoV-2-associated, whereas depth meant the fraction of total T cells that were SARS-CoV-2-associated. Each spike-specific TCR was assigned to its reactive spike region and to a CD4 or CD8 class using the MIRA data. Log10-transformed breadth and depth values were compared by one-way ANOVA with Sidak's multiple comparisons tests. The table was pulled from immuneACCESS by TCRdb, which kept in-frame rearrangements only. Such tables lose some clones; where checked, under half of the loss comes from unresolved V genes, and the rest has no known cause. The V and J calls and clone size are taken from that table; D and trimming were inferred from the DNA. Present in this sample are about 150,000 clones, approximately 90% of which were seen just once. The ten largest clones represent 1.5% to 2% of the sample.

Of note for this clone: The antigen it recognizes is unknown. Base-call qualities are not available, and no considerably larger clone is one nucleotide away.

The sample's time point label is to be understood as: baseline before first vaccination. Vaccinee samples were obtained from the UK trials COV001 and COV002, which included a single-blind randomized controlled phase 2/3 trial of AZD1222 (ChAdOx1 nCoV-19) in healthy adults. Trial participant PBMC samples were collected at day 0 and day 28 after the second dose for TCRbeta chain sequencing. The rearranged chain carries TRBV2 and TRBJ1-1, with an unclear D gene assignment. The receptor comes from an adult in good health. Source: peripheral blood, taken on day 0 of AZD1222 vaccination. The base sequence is TGTGCCAGCAGTGATTGGGGGAACACTGAAGCTTTCTTT. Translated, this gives CASSDWGNTEAFF.